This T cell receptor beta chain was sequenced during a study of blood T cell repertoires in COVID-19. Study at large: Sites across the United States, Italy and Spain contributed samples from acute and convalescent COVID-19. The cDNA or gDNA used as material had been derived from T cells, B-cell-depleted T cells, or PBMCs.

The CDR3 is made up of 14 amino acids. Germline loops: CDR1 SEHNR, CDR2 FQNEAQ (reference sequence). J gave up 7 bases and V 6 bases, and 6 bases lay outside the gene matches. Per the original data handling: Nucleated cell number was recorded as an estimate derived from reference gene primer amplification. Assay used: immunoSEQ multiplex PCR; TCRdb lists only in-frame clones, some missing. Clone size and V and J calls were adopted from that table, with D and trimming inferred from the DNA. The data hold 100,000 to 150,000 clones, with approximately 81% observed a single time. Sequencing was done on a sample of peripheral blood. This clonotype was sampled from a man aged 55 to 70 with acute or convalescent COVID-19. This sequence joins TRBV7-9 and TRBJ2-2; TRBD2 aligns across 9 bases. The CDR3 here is CASRSGTSFGELFF. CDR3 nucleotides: TGTGCCAGCAGGTCCGGGACTAGCTTCGGGGAGCTGTTTTTT. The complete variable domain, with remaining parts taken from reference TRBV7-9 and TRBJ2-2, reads DTGVSQNPRHKITKRGQNVTFRCDPISEHNRLYWYRQTLGQGPEFLTYFQNEAQLEKSRLLSDRFSAERPKGSFSTLEIQRTEQGDSAMYLCASRSGTSFGELFFGEGSRLTVL.